This T cell receptor (beta chain) came from a study of blood T cell repertoires in COVID-19. Study-level background: The analysed material was cDNA or gDNA that came from T cells, B-cell-depleted T cells, or PBMCs.

CDR3 length equals 18 residues. Looked up from germline, CDR1 is MNHNY and CDR2 is SVGAGI (reference sequence). V gave up 5 bases and J gave up 8 bases; unmatched junction bases: 16. How the authors handled the data: For nucleated cells, counts were estimated from reference gene primer amplification. The method was immunoSEQ multiplex PCR; TCRdb's version includes in-frame clones alone and lacks a portion of them. V and J calls and clone size are as listed in that table; D and trimming were resolved from the DNA. The sample records tens of thousands of clones, 65% to 80% being singletons. V is TRBV6-6 and J is TRBJ2-1; the match to TRBD2 covers 12 bases. Input material: peripheral blood. This clonotype was sampled from an elderly woman with active or convalescent COVID-19. CDR3 loop: CASSRLDRASGGAYEQFF. The DNA of the CDR3 is TGTGCCAGCAGTCGATTAGATCGGGCTAGCGGGGGGGCATATGAGCAGTTCTTC.